A selection of T cell receptor beta chains follows, all from one sample in a study of CD8 T cells in Susac syndrome. TCRdb reprocessed the immunoSEQ multiplex PCR reads with MiXCR, giving one entry per CDR3 protein. The sample has about 110,000 distinct CDR3 sequences; less than 97% are singletons. The sample comprised CD4+ T cells from PBMCs. The receptors come from a human donor in good health. Each CDR3 is given with its conserved first and last residue. A D gene is named only where the DNA matches it firmly. Where a row states a size, it is once, few, many or the class of an expanded clone; other rows omit it.

J	V	D	size	DNA	CDR3
TRBJ2-7	TRBV15	.	.	TGTGCCACCAGCAGAGTTGGGGGCGAGCAGTACTTC	CATSRVGGEQYF
TRBJ1-6	TRBV20-1	.	.	TGCAGTGCTCACAGGGAGAGCTCCTATAATTCACCCCTCCACTTT	CSAHRESSYNSPLHF
TRBJ2-1	TRBV29-1	TRBD2	.	TGCAGCGTTGCCCGGACTAGCGCGAGCTCCTACAATGAGCAGTTCTTC	CSVARTSASSYNEQFF
TRBJ2-3	TRBV4-1	.	.	TGCGCCAGCAGACAAATTGGGGCGGGATCAGGAGATACGCAGTATTTT	CASRQIGAGSGDTQYF
TRBJ1-5	TRBV29-1	.	.	TGCAGCGTTCTGGTCGGCAATCAGCCCCAGCATTTT	CSVLVGNQPQHF
TRBJ1-5	TRBV28	TRBD1	.	TGTGCCAGCACTATGGACAGGGTTCAGCCCCAGCATTTT	CASTMDRVQPQHF
TRBJ2-5	TRBV7-9	.	.	TGTGCCAGCAGCTTAGCACAGGGATACCAGTACTTC	CASSLAQGYQYF
TRBJ2-6	TRBV3-1	TRBD2	.	TGTGCCAGCAGCCAACCCCTGAGGGCGGGAGGCGCCGGGGCCAACGTCCTGACTTTC	CASSQPLRAGGAGANVLTF
TRBJ2-3	TRBV3-1	.	.	TGTGCCAGCAGCCAAGGAGTAAACAGCCTTGGGGGGCGCACAGATACGCAGTATTTT	CASSQGVNSLGGRTDTQYF
TRBJ1-6	TRBV6-1	.	.	TGTGCCAGCATGAAAGACGGGAATTCACCCCTCCACTTT	CASMKDGNSPLHF
TRBJ2-3	TRBV2	.	.	TGTGCCAGCAGGAAGACTCTTAGGACTAGCACAGATACGCAGTATTTT	CASRKTLRTSTDTQYF
TRBJ2-2	TRBV19	.	.	TGTGCCAGTCGGAGCGGAGGGAACACCGGGGAGCTGTTTTTT	CASRSGGNTGELFF
TRBJ2-4	TRBV7-9	.	.	TGTGCCAGCAGCTTAGAAGGCGAGTTAGCCAAAAACATTCAGTACTTC	CASSLEGELAKNIQYF
TRBJ2-1	TRBV6-2/TRBV6-3	TRBD2	.	TGTGCCAGCTTTAGCGGGGGTAGGAATGAGCAGTTCTTC	CASFSGGRNEQFF
TRBJ1-1	TRBV5-1	.	once	TGCGCCAGCCATCCCTCATCTGGTCAGGGTGAAGCTTTCTTT	CASHPSSGQGEAFF
TRBJ1-1	TRBV23-1	.	.	TGCGCCAGCGAACGGTACAGAATGAACACTGAAGCTTTCTTT	CASERYRMNTEAFF
TRBJ2-2	TRBV14	TRBD1	.	TGTGCCAGCAGGGGGACAGAGTACACCGGGGAGCTGTTTTTT	CASRGTEYTGELFF
TRBJ1-1	TRBV5-1	.	.	TGCGCCAGCAGCAAGAATGTGGAGAACACTGAAGCTTTCTTT	CASSKNVENTEAFF
TRBJ2-3	TRBV30	TRBD1	.	TGTGCCTGGGAGAGAGGGAACAGGGGATCAGATACGCAGTATTTT	CAWERGNRGSDTQYF
TRBJ1-4	TRBV29-1	.	.	TGCAGCGGTGGAAGGGAAAATGAAAAACTGTTTTTT	CSGGRENEKLFF
TRBJ2-4	TRBV4-3	.	.	TGCGCCAGCAGCCAAGGGGACTCCTTAGGGGACAAAAACATTCAGTACTTC	CASSQGDSLGDKNIQYF
TRBJ2-3	TRBV20-1	.	once	TGCAGTGCTAGGCCGAGCATCCGACCAGGCACAGATACGCAGTATTTT	CSARPSIRPGTDTQYF
TRBJ2-3	TRBV29-1	.	.	TGCAGCGTTGAAAAGGGTGGGAGAGGACCAGATACGCAGTATTTT	CSVEKGGRGPDTQYF
TRBJ1-5	TRBV3-1	.	.	TGTGCCAGCAGCCAAGATGGGACAAACAATCAGCCCCAGCATTTT	CASSQDGTNNQPQHF
TRBJ2-3	TRBV7-9	TRBD1	few	TGTGCCAGCAGCTTAGCAGGGGGCCGAAGCACAGATACGCAGTATTTT	CASSLAGGRSTDTQYF
TRBJ1-2	TRBV7-2	.	.	TGTGCCAGCAGCTTATGGGCAGATCGCTATGGCTACACCTTC	CASSLWADRYGYTF
TRBJ2-3	TRBV30	TRBD2	.	TGTGCCTGTAAACGGGGGGGCCTGACAGATACGCAGTATTTT	CACKRGGLTDTQYF
TRBJ2-5	TRBV9	TRBD1	.	TGTGCCAGCAGCACGGGGACAGATTATTGGGAGACCCAGTACTTC	CASSTGTDYWETQYF
TRBJ1-2	TRBV10-3	TRBD1	.	TGTGCCACGAACCTCGGGACAGCTAACTATGGCTACACCTTC	CATNLGTANYGYTF
TRBJ2-3	TRBV4-3	TRBD2	.	TGCGCCAGCAGCCAACAGAGACTAGCGGGCGCAGATACGCAGTATTTT	CASSQQRLAGADTQYF
TRBJ2-1	TRBV30	.	once	TGTGCCTGGAGTGTAGAGATATTTGAGCAGTTCTTC	CAWSVEIFEQFF
TRBJ1-5	TRBV30	TRBD1	.	TGTGCCTGGAGTCCTCCGGGACAGGGGTATTCTTTCAGCAATCAGCCCCAGCATTTT	CAWSPPGQGYSFSNQPQHF
TRBJ2-3	TRBV3-1	.	.	TGTGCCAGCAGCCAAAGGTCACAGGGGAGGAAGGCAGATACGCAGTATTTT	CASSQRSQGRKADTQYF
TRBJ1-2	TRBV10-3	TRBD1	.	TGTGCCATCAGTGAGCCACCAGCGACAGGGAACTATGGCTACACCTTC	CAISEPPATGNYGYTF
TRBJ2-5	TRBV30	.	.	TGTGCCTGGTCCCACCAAGAGACCCAGTACTTC	CAWSHQETQYF
TRBJ2-2	TRBV15	TRBD1	.	TGTGCCACCAGCAGGGAACTTCACAGGGGTAGCGCCGGGGAGCTGTTTTTT	CATSRELHRGSAGELFF